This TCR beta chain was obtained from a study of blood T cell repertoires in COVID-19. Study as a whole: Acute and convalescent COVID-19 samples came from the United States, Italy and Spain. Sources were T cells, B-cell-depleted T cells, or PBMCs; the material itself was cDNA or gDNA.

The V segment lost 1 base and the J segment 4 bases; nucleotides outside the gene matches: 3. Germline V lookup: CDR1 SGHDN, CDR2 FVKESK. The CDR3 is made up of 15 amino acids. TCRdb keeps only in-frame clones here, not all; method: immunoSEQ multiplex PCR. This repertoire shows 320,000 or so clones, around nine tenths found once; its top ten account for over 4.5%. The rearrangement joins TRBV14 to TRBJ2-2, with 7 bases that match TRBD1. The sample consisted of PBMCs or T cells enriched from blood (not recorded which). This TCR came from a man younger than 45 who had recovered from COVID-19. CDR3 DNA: TGTGCCAGCAGCCAAGTACGACAGGGCACCGGGGAGCTGTTTTTT. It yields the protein CASSQVRQGTGELFF.